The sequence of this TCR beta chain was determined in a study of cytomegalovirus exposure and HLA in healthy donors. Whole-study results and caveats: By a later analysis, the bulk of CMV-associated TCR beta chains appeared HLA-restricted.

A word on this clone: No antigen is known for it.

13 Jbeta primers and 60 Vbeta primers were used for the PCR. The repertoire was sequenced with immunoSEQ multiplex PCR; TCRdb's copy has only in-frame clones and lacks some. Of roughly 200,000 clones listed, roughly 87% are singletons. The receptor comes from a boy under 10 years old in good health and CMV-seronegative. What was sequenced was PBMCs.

CDR3 in amino acids: CASSFNQGAYGYTF. The CDR3 DNA is TGTGCCAGCAGCTTTAACCAGGGGGCCTATGGCTACACCTTC. This chain uses TRBV5-5 with TRBJ1-2, with 8 positions matching TRBD1. This CDR3 has 14 amino acids. The junction had 4 bases not matched to a gene; V was cut back by 2 bases and J by 4 bases. Per germline, CDR1 SGHKS and CDR2 YYEKEE (reference sequence).